These T cell receptor beta chains were read from a single sample in a study of graft-versus-host responses after intestinal transplantation. The antigens of these receptors remain unknown. Method: immunoSEQ multiplex PCR; TCRdb's copy keeps in-frame clones and lacks some. The sample holds more than 100,000 clones, about 93% seen once. The input for sequencing was unstimulated CD4+ T cells sorted from spleen or lymph node cells, taken before intestinal transplant. Receptors were obtained from a human donor who received an intestinal transplant. The CDR3 runs from the conserved cysteine through the conserved F or W. A D gene is named only where the DNA matches it firmly. Clone size, where shown, is once, few, many, or a class for clones that have expanded.

>.|TRBJ1-1|.|TRBV5-8
TGTGCCAGCAGCTTGGGGGGTATCAGGACCGACACTGAAGCTTTCTTT
CASSLGGIRTDTEAFF
>.|TRBJ2-7|.|TRBV5-1
TGCGCCAGCAGCTACGGGGACACCCCCCACGAGCAGTACTTC
CASSYGDTPHEQYF
>.|TRBJ1-2|once|TRBV7-9
TGTGCCAGCAGCCCGGAGGGACCTCGCTACACCTTC
CASSPEGPRYTF
>.|TRBJ2-7|.|TRBV7-2
TGTGCCAGCAGCCGGCGGGTGGCCTACGAGCAGTACTTC
CASSRRVAYEQYF
>.|TRBJ1-5|.|TRBV29-1
TGCAGCGTGCAGAACAGGAGTCGTCAGCCCCAGCATTTT
CSVQNRSRQPQHF
>TRBD2|TRBJ2-5|.|TRBV6-5
TGTGCCAGCAGTGGAGTAGCGGGTTCGTGGACCCAGTACTTC
CASSGVAGSWTQYF
>TRBD2|TRBJ2-1|.|TRBV4-1
TGCGCCAGCAGCCCCAATGCTCCTAGCGGTCACTACAATGAGCAGTTCTTC
CASSPNAPSGHYNEQFF
>TRBD2|TRBJ2-1|once|TRBV9
TGTGCCAGCAGCGTAGACAAGAGCGGGAGAGTTAGTGAGCAGTTCTTC
CASSVDKSGRVSEQFF
>.|TRBJ2-1|.|TRBV10-3
TGTGCCATCAGGATGAGAGACAATGAGCAGTTCTTC
CAIRMRDNEQFF
>.|TRBJ1-1|.|TRBV7-9
TGTGCCAGCAGGCGAGTGGGGGGGTTCACTGAAGCTTTCTTT
CASRRVGGFTEAFF
>.|TRBJ2-1|.|TRBV5-1
TGCGCCAGCAGCTCCACGACCGGATTTCTGGGTGAGCAGTTCTTC
CASSSTTGFLGEQFF
>.|TRBJ2-7|.|TRBV10-3
TGTGCCATCAGTGTAGACTTCTTTGACTACGAGCAGTACTTC
CAISVDFFDYEQYF
>.|TRBJ2-2|.|TRBV27
TGTGCCAGCAGTTCTACAGGGTTGCACGGGGAGCTGTTTTTT
CASSSTGLHGELFF